This T cell receptor beta chain was obtained from a study of shared clonotypes between healthy human individuals. Turning to this clone: The sample contains more than one DNA sequence encoding this CDR3.

The data were produced by immunoSEQ multiplex PCR, yet TCRdb's version contains in-frame clones alone and is incomplete. The sample consists of roughly 590,000 clones, just under 97% of them appearing once. Naive CD8 cells lacked CD45RO and underwent positive selection for CCR7, leaving out terminally differentiated effector memory CD45RA+ cells. CDR1 is DFQATT, CDR2 SNEGSKA, per germline (reference sequence). The CDR3 has 11 residues. V lost 0 bases and J 4 bases, leaving 3 bases between the germline ends. The V gene is TRBV20-1, the J gene TRBJ2-5; D uncertain. The specimen was naive CD8+ T cells sorted from blood. This receptor was obtained from a woman aged 30 to 39 in good health. The CDR3, as DNA: TGCAGTGCTAGAGATTTAGAGACCCAGTACTTC. Translated: CSARDLETQYF.